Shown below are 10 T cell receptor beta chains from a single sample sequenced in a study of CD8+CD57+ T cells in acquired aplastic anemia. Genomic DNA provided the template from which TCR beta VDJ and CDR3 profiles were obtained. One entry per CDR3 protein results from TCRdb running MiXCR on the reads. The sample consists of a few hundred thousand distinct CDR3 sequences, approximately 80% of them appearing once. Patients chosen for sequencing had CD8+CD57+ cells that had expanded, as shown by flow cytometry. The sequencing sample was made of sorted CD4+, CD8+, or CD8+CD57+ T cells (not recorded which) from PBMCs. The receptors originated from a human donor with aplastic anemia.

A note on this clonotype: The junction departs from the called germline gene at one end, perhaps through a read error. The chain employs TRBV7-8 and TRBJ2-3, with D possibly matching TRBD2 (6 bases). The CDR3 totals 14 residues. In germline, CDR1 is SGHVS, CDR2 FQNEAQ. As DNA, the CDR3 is TGCGCCACCAGGATAGCGGATCGCACAGATACGCAGTATTTT. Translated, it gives CATRIADRTDTQYF.

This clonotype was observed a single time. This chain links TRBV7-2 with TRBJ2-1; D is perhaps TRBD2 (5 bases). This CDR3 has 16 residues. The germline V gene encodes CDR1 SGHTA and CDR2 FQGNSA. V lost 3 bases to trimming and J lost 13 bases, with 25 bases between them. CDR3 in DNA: TGTGCCAGCAGCTTTGTCCAAAGCAGAGACTACAAGCATCAGTTCTTC. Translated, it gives CASSFVQSRDYKHQFF.

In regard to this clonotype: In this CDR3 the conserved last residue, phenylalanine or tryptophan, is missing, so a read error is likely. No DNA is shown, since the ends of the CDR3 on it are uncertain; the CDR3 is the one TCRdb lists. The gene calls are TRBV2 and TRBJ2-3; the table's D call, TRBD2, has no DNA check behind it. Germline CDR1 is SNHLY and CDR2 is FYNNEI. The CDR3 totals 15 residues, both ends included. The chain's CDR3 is CASSVGGKREQLFGP.

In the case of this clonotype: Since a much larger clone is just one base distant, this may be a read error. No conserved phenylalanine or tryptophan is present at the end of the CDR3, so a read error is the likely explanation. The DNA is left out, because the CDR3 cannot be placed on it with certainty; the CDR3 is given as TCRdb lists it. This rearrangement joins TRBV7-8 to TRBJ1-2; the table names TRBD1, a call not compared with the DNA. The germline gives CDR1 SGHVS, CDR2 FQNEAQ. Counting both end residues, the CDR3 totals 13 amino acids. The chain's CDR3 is CASSFHPAGAALS.

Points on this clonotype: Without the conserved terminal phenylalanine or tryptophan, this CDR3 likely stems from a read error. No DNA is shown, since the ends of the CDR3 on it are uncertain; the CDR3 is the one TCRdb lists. This CDR3 is CASGEGGADGQDEESC. The J gene is TRBJ2-1, the V gene TRBV2; TRBD1, as called in the table, went unchecked against the DNA. Termini included, the CDR3 measures 16 amino acids. Germline assignment: CDR1 SNHLY and CDR2 FYNNEI.

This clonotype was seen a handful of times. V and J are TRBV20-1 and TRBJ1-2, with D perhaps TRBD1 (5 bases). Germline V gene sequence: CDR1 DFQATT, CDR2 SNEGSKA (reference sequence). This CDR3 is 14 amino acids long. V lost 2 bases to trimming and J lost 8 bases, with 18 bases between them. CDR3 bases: TGCAGTGCTAGATCCATAGCGGGGGATAAGGGCTACACCTTC. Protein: CSARSIAGDKGYTF.

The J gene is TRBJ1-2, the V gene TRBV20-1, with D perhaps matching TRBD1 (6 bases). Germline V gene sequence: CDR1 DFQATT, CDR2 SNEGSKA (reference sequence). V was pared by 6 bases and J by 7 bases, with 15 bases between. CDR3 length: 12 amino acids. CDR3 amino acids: CSAVQGEAGYTF. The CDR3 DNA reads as TGCAGTGCGGTACAGGGTGAGGCTGGCTACACCTTC.

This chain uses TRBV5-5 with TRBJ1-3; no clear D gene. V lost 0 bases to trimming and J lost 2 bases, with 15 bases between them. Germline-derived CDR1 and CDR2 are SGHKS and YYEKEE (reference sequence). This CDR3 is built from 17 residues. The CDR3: CASSLAGDEATGNTIYF. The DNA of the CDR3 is TGTGCCAGCAGCTTGGCGGGAGACGAGGCTACTGGAAACACCATATATTTT.

The CDR3, as DNA: TGTGCCAGCAGCTTAGCGGGGCCACCCGAAACGCAGTATTTT. Encoded protein: CASSLAGPPETQYF. The chain recombines TRBV7-9 with TRBJ2-3, with a tentative D call TRBD1 (5 bases). Germline values: CDR1 SEHNR, CDR2 FQNEAQ (reference sequence). There are 14 residues in the CDR3. V lost 0 bases, J lost 9 bases, and 13 bases lay in between.

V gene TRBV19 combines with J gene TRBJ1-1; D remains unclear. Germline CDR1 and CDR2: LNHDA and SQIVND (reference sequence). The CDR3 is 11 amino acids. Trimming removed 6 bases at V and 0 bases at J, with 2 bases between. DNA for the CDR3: TGTGCCAGTAGATTGAACACTGAAGCTTTCTTT. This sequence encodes CASRLNTEAFF.